These 17 T cell receptor beta chains share one sample of origin, sequenced in a study of chemoradiotherapy in HPV16-positive cancers. Profiled with immunoSEQ multiplex PCR; TCRdb holds only in-frame clones, not every one. Of under 50,000 clones listed, around three quarters are singletons. The source was blood, collected from a patient who underwent chemoradiotherapy. All receptors come from a human donor with HPV-associated anogenital cancer.

The rearrangement uses TRBV11-3 and TRBJ1-2; D gene uncertain. Trimming removed 1 base from V and 8 bases from J, with 8 bases in between. The CDR3 has 12 residues. CDR1 is SGHNT and CDR2 is YENEEA in the germline V gene. The CDR3 coding sequence is TGTGCCAGCAGCTTAGCCCAATTGGGCTACACCTTC. Translation gives CASSLAQLGYTF.

This chain connects TRBV7-2 to TRBJ2-5; weak D call: TRBD2 (5 bases). CDR3 length: 13 residues. Trimming shortened V by 8 bases and J by 5 bases, and 15 bases separated the two germline ends. Germline V gives CDR1 SGHTA, CDR2 FQGNSA. CDR3 region: CASATGVGETQYF. The CDR3 nucleotides are TGTGCCAGCGCGACCGGGGTAGGGGAGACCCAGTACTTC.

The V call is TRBV27, the J call TRBJ1-2; D is perhaps TRBD1 (5 bases). Per the germline V gene, CDR1 is MNHEY and CDR2 is SMNVEV (reference sequence). Trimming took off 0 bases at V and 2 bases at J, with 10 bases between the two ends. CDR3 size: 15 residues. The CDR3 DNA sequence: TGTGCCAGCAGTTTATCCTGGGGCGCGAACTATGGCTACACCTTC. Translating it yields CASSLSWGANYGYTF.

The gene calls are TRBV5-1 and TRBJ2-5; D remains ambiguous. The CDR3 is 13 residues long. V dropped 4 bases and J dropped 7 bases, with 14 bases sitting between them. In germline, CDR1 is SGHRS, CDR2 YFSETQ. CDR3 nucleotide sequence: TGCGCCAGCAGCCAGACAACCCCGGGGACCCAGTACTTC. This codes for CASSQTTPGTQYF.

The CDR3 is CASSQKPSTDTQYF. The CDR3 region has the DNA TGCGCCAGCAGCCAGAAGCCAAGCACAGATACGCAGTATTTT. The V and J genes are TRBV4-3 and TRBJ2-3; D gene ambiguous. This CDR3 contains 14 residues. Germline CDR1 LGHNA, CDR2 YSLEER. V lost 3 bases, J lost 0 bases, and 7 bases lay in between.

The chain joins TRBV5-1 to TRBJ1-2; D is unresolved. The V and J ends lost 0 bases and 0 bases respectively, with 9 bases between them. Germline CDR1 is SGHRS and CDR2 is YFSETQ. This CDR3 has 15 amino acids. This CDR3 reads CASSLGRSANYGYTF. The CDR3 DNA is TGCGCCAGCAGCTTGGGCAGGAGTGCTAACTATGGCTACACCTTC.

CDR3 loop: CASSLGRDTYTGELFF. For the CDR3, the DNA is TGTGCCAGCAGCCTGGGAAGGGACACCTACACCGGGGAGCTGTTTTTT. The chain uses TRBV5-4 and TRBJ2-2; tentative D call: TRBD1 (6 bases). This CDR3 spans 16 amino acids. CDR1 is SGHNT and CDR2 is YYREEE in the germline V gene (reference sequence). V lost 4 bases, J lost 3 bases, and 16 bases lay in between.

V and J are TRBV30 and TRBJ1-2; 9 bases align to TRBD1. The CDR3 is made up of 13 amino acids. Germline V gene lookup returns CDR1 GTSNPN and CDR2 SVGIG (reference sequence). With V trimmed by 4 bases and J by 7 bases, 7 bases remained unmatched. CDR3 protein: CAWTLGDRAGYTF. In DNA form, the CDR3 reads TGTGCCTGGACTTTGGGGGACAGGGCTGGCTACACCTTC.

This clone has only a few counts. This rearrangement joins TRBV19 to TRBJ2-5; 9 bases match TRBD2. The V and J ends lost 5 bases and 5 bases, in that order; junction bases with no gene match: 12. This CDR3 region has 16 residues. The germline gives CDR1 LNHDA, CDR2 SQIVND (reference sequence). The CDR3 reads CASSSRSGGLKETQYF. CDR3 DNA: TGTGCCAGTAGTTCCCGAAGCGGGGGGCTTAAGGAGACCCAGTACTTC.

This clone showed up just once. The chain employs TRBV6-6 and TRBJ2-5; D remains ambiguous. Per the germline V gene, CDR1 is MNHNY and CDR2 is SVGAGI (reference sequence). This CDR3 comprises 13 residues. Trimming removed 6 bases from V and 1 base from J, with 9 bases in between. DNA of the CDR3: TGTGCCAGCAGGCCACCGAGCCAAGAGACCCAGTACTTC. Translating it yields CASRPPSQETQYF.

The V and J genes are TRBV29-1 and TRBJ2-5; D remains unclear. This CDR3 contains 14 residues. The V gene lost 0 bases and the J gene lost 2 bases, with 10 bases spanning the gap. Germline values: CDR1 SQVTM, CDR2 ANQGSEA. The chain's CDR3 is CSVEDPGRQETQYF. DNA of the CDR3: TGCAGCGTTGAAGATCCCGGCAGACAAGAGACCCAGTACTTC.

This clone appeared a few times. The V call is TRBV5-1, the J call TRBJ2-7, with unresolved D. Looked up from germline, CDR1 is SGHRS and CDR2 is YFSETQ. The CDR3 is 13 residues long. The V gene lost 2 bases and the J gene lost 5 bases, with 11 bases spanning the gap. The CDR3 DNA is TGCGCCAGCAGCTTCAGGTTAACGGACGAGCAGTACTTC. Translated, it gives CASSFRLTDEQYF.

The chain carries TRBV10-1 and TRBJ1-2; D uncertain. The V and J ends lost 7 bases and 8 bases respectively, with 8 bases between them. The CDR3 covers 10 residues. In germline, CDR1 is WNHNN, CDR2 SYGVQD (reference sequence). The DNA of the CDR3 is TGCGCCAGCAACCCCCGGGGCTACACCTTC. Its translation: CASNPRGYTF.

The chain combines TRBV7-2 with TRBJ2-2; 7 bases map to TRBD1. The CDR3 contains 15 residues. Germline CDR1 and CDR2: SGHTA and FQGNSA. V was pared by 7 bases and J by 1 base, with 6 bases of the junction left unmatched. CDR3 region: CASIAGGWNTGELFF. As DNA, the CDR3 is TGTGCCAGCATCGCAGGGGGATGGAACACCGGGGAGCTGTTTTTT.

V is TRBV30 and J is TRBJ1-5; no definite D call. Germline V gene data show CDR1 as GTSNPN and CDR2 as SVGIG (reference sequence). V shed 2 bases and J shed 3 bases, with 8 bases lying between them. The CDR3 length is 13 residues. The DNA for the CDR3 is TGTGCCTGGAGTCCCGAAGCCAATCAGCCCCAGCATTTT. This encodes CAWSPEANQPQHF.

The chain employs TRBV9 and TRBJ2-2, with D perhaps TRBD2 (5 bases). The CDR3 extends over 16 amino acids. With 0 bases removed from V and 6 bases from J, the gap between germline ends came to 15 bases. Per the germline V gene, CDR1 is SGDLS and CDR2 is YYNGEE. The CDR3: CASSVGGEGRPGELFF. In DNA, the CDR3 is TGTGCCAGCAGCGTAGGTGGGGAAGGGAGACCCGGGGAGCTGTTTTTT.

This sequence joins TRBV4-1 and TRBJ2-4; D is unresolved. V gave up 1 base and J gave up 1 base, with 8 bases separating them. This CDR3 comprises 15 residues. Germline V CDR1 and CDR2: MGHRA, YSYEKL. The chain's CDR3 is CASSQVDLAKNIQYF. DNA of the CDR3: TGCGCCAGCAGCCAAGTGGATTTGGCCAAAAACATTCAGTACTTC.